This TCR beta chain is from a study of cytotoxic CD8 clonotypes in ibrutinib-treated CLL. Background on the study: Once patients had received a median 12 months of treatment, range 6 to 36, response samples were obtained. Samples showed on average around 230,000 productive templates and approximately 94,000 productive rearrangements. The study, taken as a whole, reports: The study found clonality rose at ibrutinib response, then fell toward baseline at progression.

About this clone: Its antigen is currently unknown.

This CDR3 region has 15 residues. Trimming cost V 8 bases and J 9 bases, with 20 bases left between them. CDR1 and CDR2 from the germline V gene are MDHEN and SYDVKM. The method was immunoSEQ multiplex PCR; TCRdb's version includes in-frame clones alone and lacks a portion of them. This sample has tens of thousands of clones, with roughly 77% found just once. The TCR beta libraries used 2 to 2.5 micrograms of genomic DNA that came from cryopreserved PBMCs. This chain connects TRBV28 to TRBJ1-6, with a tentative D call TRBD1 (5 bases). This specimen was PBMCs, taken after 12 months of ibrutinib treatment. The TCR originated in a human donor with chronic lymphocytic leukemia. CDR3 in DNA: TGTGCCAGCCGGTCTCCCCAGGGAGAAGGTTCACCCCTCCACTTT. Translation gives CASRSPQGEGSPLHF.